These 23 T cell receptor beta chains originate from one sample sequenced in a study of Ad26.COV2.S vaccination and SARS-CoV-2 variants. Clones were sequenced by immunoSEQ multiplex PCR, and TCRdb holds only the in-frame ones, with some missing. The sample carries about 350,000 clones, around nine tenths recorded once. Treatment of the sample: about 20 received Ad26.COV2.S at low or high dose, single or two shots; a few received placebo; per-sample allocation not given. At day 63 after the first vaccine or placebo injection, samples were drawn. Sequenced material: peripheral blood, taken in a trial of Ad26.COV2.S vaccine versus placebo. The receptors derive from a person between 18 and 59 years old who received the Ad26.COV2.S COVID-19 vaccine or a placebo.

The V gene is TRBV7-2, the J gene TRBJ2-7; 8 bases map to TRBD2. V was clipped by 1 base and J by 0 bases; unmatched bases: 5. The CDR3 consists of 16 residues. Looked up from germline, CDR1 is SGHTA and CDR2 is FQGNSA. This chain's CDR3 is CASSLDSSGPSYEQYF. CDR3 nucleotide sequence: TGTGCCAGCAGCTTAGATTCTAGCGGGCCCTCCTACGAGCAGTACTTC.

The CDR3: CASRVDSAAVRAYNEQFF. The CDR3 DNA reads TGTGCCAGCAGGGTGGACAGTGCGGCGGTGAGGGCCTACAATGAGCAGTTCTTC. V usage is TRBV2 and J usage is TRBJ2-1, with D perhaps TRBD1 (6 bases). Germline V lookup: CDR1 SNHLY, CDR2 FYNNEI. V lost 6 bases, J lost 2 bases, and 23 bases lay in between. This CDR3 is 18 amino acids long.

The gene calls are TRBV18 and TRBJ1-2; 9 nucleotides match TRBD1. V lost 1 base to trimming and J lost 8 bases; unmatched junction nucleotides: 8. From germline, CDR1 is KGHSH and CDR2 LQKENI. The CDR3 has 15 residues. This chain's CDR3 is CASSPLGQGEKGYTF. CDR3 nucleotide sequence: TGTGCCAGCTCACCACTGGGACAGGGAGAGAAGGGCTACACCTTC.

CDR3 amino acids: CASSVDGGLNQPQHF. DNA of the CDR3: TGTGCCAGCAGCGTAGATGGGGGGTTGAATCAGCCCCAGCATTTT. This sequence joins TRBV9 and TRBJ1-5; TRBD1 might be the D (5 bases). The CDR3 runs 15 residues. Trimming took off 0 bases at V and 4 bases at J, with 11 bases between the two ends. Germline CDR1 and CDR2: SGDLS and YYNGEE.

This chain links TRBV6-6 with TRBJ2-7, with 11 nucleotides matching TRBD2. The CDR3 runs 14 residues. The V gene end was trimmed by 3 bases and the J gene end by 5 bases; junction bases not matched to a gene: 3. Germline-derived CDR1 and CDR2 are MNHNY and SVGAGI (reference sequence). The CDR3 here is CASSYVLAGDEQYF. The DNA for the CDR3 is TGTGCCAGCAGTTATGTACTAGCGGGAGACGAGCAGTACTTC.

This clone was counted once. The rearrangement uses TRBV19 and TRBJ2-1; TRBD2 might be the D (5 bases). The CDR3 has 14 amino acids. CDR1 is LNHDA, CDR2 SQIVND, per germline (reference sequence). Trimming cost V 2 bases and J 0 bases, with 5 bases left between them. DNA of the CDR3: TGTGCCAGTAGTATACGGGGCTCCTACAATGAGCAGTTCTTC. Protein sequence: CASSIRGSYNEQFF. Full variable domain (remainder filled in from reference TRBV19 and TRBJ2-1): DGGITQSPKYLFRKEGQNVTLSCEQNLNHDAMYWYRQDPGQGLRLIYYSQIVNDFQKGDIAEGYSVSREKKESFPLTVTSAQKNPTAFYLCASSIRGSYNEQFFGPGTRLTVL.

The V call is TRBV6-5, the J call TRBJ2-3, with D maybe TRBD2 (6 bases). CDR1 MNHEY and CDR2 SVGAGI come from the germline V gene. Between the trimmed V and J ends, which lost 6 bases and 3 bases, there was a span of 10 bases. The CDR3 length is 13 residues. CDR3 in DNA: TGTGCCAGCAGCGGGGACTTTACAGATACGCAGTATTTT. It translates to CASSGDFTDTQYF.

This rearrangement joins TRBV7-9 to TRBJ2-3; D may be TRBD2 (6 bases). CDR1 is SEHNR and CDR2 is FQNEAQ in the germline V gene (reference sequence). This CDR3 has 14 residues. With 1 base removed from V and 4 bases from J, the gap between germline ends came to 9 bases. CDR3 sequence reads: CASSLGLGPDTQYF. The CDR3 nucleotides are TGTGCCAGCAGCTTAGGACTAGGCCCAGATACGCAGTATTTT.

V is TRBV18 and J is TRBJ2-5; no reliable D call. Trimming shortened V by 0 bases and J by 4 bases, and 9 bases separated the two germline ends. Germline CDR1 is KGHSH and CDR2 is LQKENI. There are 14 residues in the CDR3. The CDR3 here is CASSPPELRETQYF. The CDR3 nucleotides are TGTGCCAGCTCACCACCGGAGCTTCGAGAGACCCAGTACTTC.

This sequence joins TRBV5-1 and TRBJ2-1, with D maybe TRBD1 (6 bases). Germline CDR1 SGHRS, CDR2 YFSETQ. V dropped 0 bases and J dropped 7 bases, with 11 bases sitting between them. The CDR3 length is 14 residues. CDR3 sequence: CASSLGNRVNEQFF. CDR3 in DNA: TGCGCCAGCAGCTTGGGGAACAGGGTTAATGAGCAGTTCTTC.

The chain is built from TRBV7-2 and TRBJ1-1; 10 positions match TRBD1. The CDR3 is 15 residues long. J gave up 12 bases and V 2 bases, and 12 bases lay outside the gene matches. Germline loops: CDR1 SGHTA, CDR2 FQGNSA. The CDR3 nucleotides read TGTGCCAGCAGCTTAACGGGACAGGGGCGAATTTTGACTTTCTTT. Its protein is CASSLTGQGRILTFF.

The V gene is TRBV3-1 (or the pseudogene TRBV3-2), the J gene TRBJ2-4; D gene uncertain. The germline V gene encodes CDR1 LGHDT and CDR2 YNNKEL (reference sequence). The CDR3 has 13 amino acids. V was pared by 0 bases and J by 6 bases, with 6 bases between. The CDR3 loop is CASSQDPTNIQYF. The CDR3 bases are TGTGCCAGCAGCCAAGATCCCACAAACATTCAGTACTTC.

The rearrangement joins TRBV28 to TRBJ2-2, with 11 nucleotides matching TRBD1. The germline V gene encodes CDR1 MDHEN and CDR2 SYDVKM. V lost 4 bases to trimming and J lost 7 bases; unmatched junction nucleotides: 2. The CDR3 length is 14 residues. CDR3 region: CASSWTGGGGELFF. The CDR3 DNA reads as TGTGCCAGCAGTTGGACAGGGGGCGGCGGGGAGCTGTTTTTT. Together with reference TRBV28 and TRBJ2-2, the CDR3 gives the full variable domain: DVKVTQSSRYLVKRTGEKVFLECVQDMDHENMFWYRQDPGLGLRLIYFSYDVKMKEKGDIPEGYSVSREKKERFSLILESASTNQTSMYLCASSWTGGGGELFFGEGSRLTVL.

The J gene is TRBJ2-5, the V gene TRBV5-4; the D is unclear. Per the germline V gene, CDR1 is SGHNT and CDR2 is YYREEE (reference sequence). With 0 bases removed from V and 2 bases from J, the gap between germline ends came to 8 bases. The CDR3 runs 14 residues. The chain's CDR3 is CASSLESLQETQYF. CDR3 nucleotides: TGTGCCAGCAGCTTGGAATCTCTGCAAGAGACCCAGTACTTC.

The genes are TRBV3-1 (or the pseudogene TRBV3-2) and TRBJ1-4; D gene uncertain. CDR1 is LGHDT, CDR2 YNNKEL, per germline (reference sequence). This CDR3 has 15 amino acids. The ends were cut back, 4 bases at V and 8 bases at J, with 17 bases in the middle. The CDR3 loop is CASSRIRPKLEKLFF. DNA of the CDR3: TGTGCCAGCAGCCGCATCCGGCCCAAGTTGGAAAAACTGTTTTTT.

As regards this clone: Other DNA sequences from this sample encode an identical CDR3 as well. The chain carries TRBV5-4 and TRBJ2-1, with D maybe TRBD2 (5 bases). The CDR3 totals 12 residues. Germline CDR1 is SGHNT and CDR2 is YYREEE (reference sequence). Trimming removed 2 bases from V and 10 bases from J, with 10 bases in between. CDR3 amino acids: CASSLAVGEQFF. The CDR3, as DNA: TGTGCCAGCAGCTTAGCGGTGGGGGAGCAGTTCTTC.

The CDR3 sequence is CASSEGEGLATEAFF. The CDR3 DNA sequence: TGTGCCAGCAGTGAAGGAGAGGGGTTGGCCACTGAAGCTTTCTTT. This sequence joins TRBV6-1 and TRBJ1-1, with D maybe TRBD1 (5 bases). The CDR3 has 15 amino acids. Germline CDR1 is MNHNS and CDR2 is SASEGT. Trimming removed 1 base at V and 4 bases at J, with 13 bases between.

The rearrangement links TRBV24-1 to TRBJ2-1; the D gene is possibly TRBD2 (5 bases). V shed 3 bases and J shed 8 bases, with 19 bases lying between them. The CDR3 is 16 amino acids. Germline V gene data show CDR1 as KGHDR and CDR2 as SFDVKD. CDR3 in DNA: TGTGCCACCAGTGATAGGACTTTATCGGGCCGCGATGAGCAGTTCTTC. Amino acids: CATSDRTLSGRDEQFF.

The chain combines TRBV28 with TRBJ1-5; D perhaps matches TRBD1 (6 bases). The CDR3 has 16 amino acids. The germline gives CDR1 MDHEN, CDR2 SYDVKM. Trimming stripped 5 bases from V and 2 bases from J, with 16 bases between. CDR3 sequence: CASSDQGRGGNQPQHF. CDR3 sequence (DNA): TGTGCCAGCAGTGACCAGGGCAGGGGTGGCAATCAGCCCCAGCATTTT.

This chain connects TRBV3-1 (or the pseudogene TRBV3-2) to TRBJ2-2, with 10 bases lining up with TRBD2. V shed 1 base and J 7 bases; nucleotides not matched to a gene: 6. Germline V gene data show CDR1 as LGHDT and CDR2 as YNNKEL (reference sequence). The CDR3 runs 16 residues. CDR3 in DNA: TGTGCCAGCAGCCAAGCCCTAGCGGGAGTCAACGGGGAGCTGTTTTTT. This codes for CASSQALAGVNGELFF.

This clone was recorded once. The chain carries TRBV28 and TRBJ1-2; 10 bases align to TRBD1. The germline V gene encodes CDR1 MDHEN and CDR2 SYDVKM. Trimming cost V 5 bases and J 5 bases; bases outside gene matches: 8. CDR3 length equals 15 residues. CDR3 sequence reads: CASSQPGTGVYGYTF. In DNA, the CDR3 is TGTGCCAGCAGTCAACCCGGGACAGGGGTTTATGGCTACACCTTC.

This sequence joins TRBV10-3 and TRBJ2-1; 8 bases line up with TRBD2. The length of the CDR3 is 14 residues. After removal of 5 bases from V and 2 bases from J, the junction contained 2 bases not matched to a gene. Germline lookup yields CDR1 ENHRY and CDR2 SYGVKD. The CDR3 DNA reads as TGTGCCATCAGTAGCGGGGGAGCCTACAATGAGCAGTTCTTC. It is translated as CAISSGGAYNEQFF.

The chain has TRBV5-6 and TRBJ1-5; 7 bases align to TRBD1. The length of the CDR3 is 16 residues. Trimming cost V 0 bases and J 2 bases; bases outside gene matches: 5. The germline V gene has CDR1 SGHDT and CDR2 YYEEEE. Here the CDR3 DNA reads TGTGCCAGCAGCTTGGGGGGGACAGTCGGCAATCAGCCCCAGCATTTT. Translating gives CASSLGGTVGNQPQHF.